A selection of T cell receptor beta chains follows, all from one sample in a study of identical twins. MiXCR, applied by TCRdb to the 5' RACE reads, yields one record per CDR3 protein. The repertoire holds over 500,000 distinct CDR3 sequences, with less than 25% as singletons. This same sample was also taken into another study, of T cells expressing NK-cell markers.

Sequencing was performed on CD4+ T cells sorted from blood. These receptor sequences come from a woman under 30 in good health. Both conserved end residues are part of each CDR3.

v_call	j_call	cdr3_aa
TRBV20-1	TRBJ1-5	CSAKQGYQPQHF
TRBV6-2/TRBV6-3	TRBJ2-7	CASSYRQGTYEQYF
TRBV20-1	TRBJ2-7	CSARSSSRGGYEQYF
TRBV20-1	TRBJ2-7	CSAIGGIYEQYF
TRBV27	TRBJ1-5	CASSSRGTWTQHF
TRBV4-1	TRBJ2-5	CASSPDQGETQYF
TRBV4-3	TRBJ1-5	CASSLRRTGGYSNQPQHF
TRBV5-4	TRBJ2-4	CASSLRGANKNIQYF
TRBV10-3	TRBJ2-7	CAISEGDPSYEQYF
TRBV9	TRBJ2-3	CATTPGLASDTQYF
TRBV12-3/TRBV12-4	TRBJ1-2	CASSFRRVFGYTF
TRBV5-5	TRBJ2-5	CASSLDPLDQETQYF
TRBV3-1	TRBJ2-5	CASSQGLLDQETQYF
TRBV12-3/TRBV12-4	TRBJ2-1	CASSYGLDSYNEQFF
TRBV12-3/TRBV12-4	TRBJ2-7	CASSLSGSQVEQYF
TRBV12-3/TRBV12-4	TRBJ2-1	CASQNYNEQFF
TRBV6-1	TRBJ2-3	CASSPPVRTDTQYF